The 5 T cell receptor beta chains presented below share a single source sample, sequenced in a study of blood T cell repertoires in COVID-19. Profiling relied on immunoSEQ multiplex PCR, and the TCRdb table lists in-frame clones only, not all of them. The sample holds roughly 200,000 clones, around 88% seen once. The specimen sequenced was peripheral blood. These receptors originate from a man in his forties with active or convalescent COVID-19.

This clone was seen only once. V usage is TRBV24-1 and J usage is TRBJ2-2, with TRBD1 matching over 7 bases. This CDR3 has 13 residues. Trimming cost V 12 bases and J 4 bases; bases outside gene matches: 7. Germline values: CDR1 KGHDR, CDR2 SFDVKD. The CDR3 DNA reads as TGTGCCGTCGGGACAGAACTCACCGGGGAGCTGTTTTTT. As protein: CAVGTELTGELFF.

This clone was picked up one time. The chain has TRBV6-6 and TRBJ2-2; D is ambiguous. Between the trimmed V and J ends, which lost 2 bases and 4 bases, there was a span of 11 bases. The CDR3 has 15 residues. CDR1 is MNHNY, CDR2 SVGAGI, per germline (reference sequence). Here the CDR3 reads CASSYEVAFTGELFF. As DNA, the CDR3 is TGTGCCAGCAGTTACGAGGTAGCCTTCACCGGGGAGCTGTTTTTT.

There are a few counts of this clone. V and J are TRBV4-2 and TRBJ2-7; D is perhaps TRBD2 (6 bases). The CDR3 sequence is 13 residues long. Trimming shortened V by 0 bases and J by 6 bases, and 9 bases separated the two germline ends. Germline CDR1 reads LGHNA; CDR2 reads YNFKEQ. The DNA of the CDR3 is TGTGCCAGCAGCCAAGAGGCGGGGCTCGAGCAGTACTTC. It translates to CASSQEAGLEQYF.

The chain links TRBV11-2 to TRBJ2-7, with D perhaps TRBD1 (6 bases). Germline CDR1 and CDR2: SGHAT and FQNNGV. CDR3 length equals 16 residues. Trimming removed 4 bases at V and 3 bases at J, with 19 bases between. The CDR3 is CASSSISFGTNYEQYF. In DNA form, the CDR3 reads TGTGCCAGCAGCTCAATATCCTTCGGGACAAACTACGAGCAGTACTTC.

The genes are TRBV6-2 or TRBV6-3 and TRBJ2-7; weak D call: TRBD2 (6 bases). Germline-derived CDR1 and CDR2 are MNHEY and SVGEGT. This CDR3 comprises 13 residues. Trimming took off 6 bases at V and 6 bases at J, with 15 bases between the two ends. DNA for the CDR3: TGTGCCAGCAGCTGGGACTGGGCACGCGAGCAGTACTTC. Its protein is CASSWDWAREQYF.